The rows below give T cell receptor beta chains drawn from one sample of a study of blood T cell repertoires in COVID-19. Assay used: immunoSEQ multiplex PCR; TCRdb lists only in-frame clones, some missing. The profile shows 60,000 to 70,000 clones, 88% of them singletons. Sequencing was done on a sample of peripheral blood. The source is a woman aged 55-69 years with COVID-19, enrolled during active disease. Each CDR3 is given with its conserved first and last residue. A D gene is named only where the DNA matches it firmly. Part of the rows lack a size; the others show once, few, many or a class for expanded clones.

>NA|TRBV14|TRBJ1-2|NA|15
CASSRQKGKNYGYTF
TGTGCCAGCAGCCGGCAGAAGGGGAAAAACTATGGCTACACCTTC
>NA|TRBV30|TRBJ1-1|NA|15
CAWSVSAGLDTEAFF
TGTGCCTGGAGTGTATCCGCCGGTTTGGACACTGAAGCTTTCTTT
>NA|TRBV11-3|TRBJ1-6|once|12
CASSLDSQSLHF
TGTGCCAGCAGCTTAGACTCTCAGTCCCTCCACTTT
>NA|TRBV7-9|TRBJ1-2|NA|14
CASSLASFHSGYTF
TGTGCCAGCAGCTTAGCCAGTTTCCACAGTGGCTACACCTTC
>NA|TRBV2|TRBJ2-3|NA|15
CASSPGQMGPDTQYF
TGTGCCAGCAGCCCTGGACAGATGGGGCCAGATACGCAGTATTTT
>TRBD1|TRBV18|TRBJ2-5|NA|14
CASSPGGLQETQYF
TGTGCCAGCTCCCCAGGGGGCTTACAAGAGACCCAGTACTTC
>TRBD2|TRBV7-9|TRBJ2-5|once|20
CASTTGASGTLKGISETQYF
TGTGCCAGCACCACGGGGGCTAGCGGGACCCTCAAGGGGATCAGCGAGACCCAGTACTTC
>TRBD2|TRBV2|TRBJ2-1|NA|15
CASTALAGADNEQFF
TGTGCCAGCACGGCCCTAGCGGGGGCCGACAATGAGCAGTTCTTC
>TRBD2|TRBV19|TRBJ2-1|NA|14
CASSIVGGYNEQFF
TGTGCCAGTAGTATAGTGGGGGGGTACAATGAGCAGTTCTTC
>TRBD1|TRBV19|TRBJ1-2|NA|15
CASMRDSATNYGYTF
TGTGCCAGTATGAGGGACAGCGCTACTAACTATGGCTACACCTTC
>NA|TRBV29-1|TRBJ2-1|NA|13
CSVPGETANEQFF
TGCAGCGTTCCCGGAGAAACCGCCAATGAGCAGTTCTTC
>NA|TRBV6-6|TRBJ1-1|NA|16
CASSYSRGQENTEAFF
TGTGCCAGCAGTTACTCGAGAGGGCAGGAGAACACTGAAGCTTTCTTT
>NA|TRBV5-1|TRBJ2-5|NA|17
CASRLQGSRGTQETQYF
TGCGCCAGCAGACTCCAGGGATCAAGAGGCACTCAAGAGACCCAGTACTTC
>NA|TRBV7-2|TRBJ1-1|NA|13
CASSGGRATEAFF
TGTGCCAGCAGTGGGGGGAGGGCCACTGAAGCTTTCTTT
>TRBD2|TRBV15|TRBJ2-2|NA|17
CATSRVSGRRVTGELFF
TGTGCCACCAGCAGAGTAAGCGGGAGAAGGGTCACCGGGGAGCTGTTTTTT
>NA|TRBV15|TRBJ2-5|NA|14
CATSRAEVLETQYF
TGTGCCACCAGCAGAGCCGAGGTTTTGGAGACCCAGTACTTC
>NA|TRBV19|TRBJ1-6|once|14
CASMQNSYNSPLHF
TGTGCCAGTATGCAGAATTCTTATAATTCACCCCTCCACTTT
>NA|TRBV27|TRBJ2-7|NA|13
CASGKQDGYEQYF
TGTGCCAGCGGAAAGCAGGATGGCTACGAGCAGTACTTC
>TRBD2|TRBV7-2|TRBJ2-1|NA|15
CASSSPGTSSNEQFF
TGTGCCAGCAGCTCCCCCGGGACTAGCTCCAATGAGCAGTTCTTC
>NA|TRBV12-3/TRBV12-4|TRBJ2-5|once|13
CASSLAGAETQYF
TGTGCCAGCAGTTTAGCGGGGGCGGAGACCCAGTACTTC
>NA|TRBV7-2|TRBJ1-1|NA|13
CASRPTLNTEAFF
TGTGCCAGCAGGCCAACTCTGAACACTGAAGCTTTCTTT
>TRBD1|TRBV6-5|TRBJ2-5|NA|15
CASGQGQTPPGTQYF
TGTGCCAGCGGACAGGGCCAAACCCCCCCAGGGACCCAGTACTTC
>NA|TRBV18|TRBJ2-7|NA|14
CASSPREQHYEQYF
TGTGCCAGCTCACCCCGAGAACAGCACTACGAGCAGTACTTC
>TRBD2|TRBV27|TRBJ2-5|NA|15
CASTSLAGAQETQYF
TGTGCCAGCACCTCACTAGCGGGGGCCCAAGAGACCCAGTACTTC
>NA|TRBV6-4|TRBJ1-5|NA|13
CASSEGANQPQHF
TGTGCCAGCAGTGAAGGGGCGAATCAGCCCCAGCATTTT
>TRBD1|TRBV6-2/TRBV6-3|TRBJ2-7|NA|16
CASSRTGRPITYEQYF
TGTGCCAGCAGTCGGACAGGCCGACCTATCACCTACGAGCAGTACTTC
>NA|TRBV29-1|TRBJ2-6|NA|14
CSVRVGSGANVLTF
TGCAGCGTTCGTGTCGGCTCTGGGGCCAACGTCCTGACTTTC
>NA|TRBV7-2|TRBJ2-7|NA|15
CASSEGGLSSYEQYF
TGTGCCAGCAGCGAGGGGGGGCTTAGCTCCTACGAGCAGTACTTC
>TRBD1|TRBV11-2|TRBJ1-2|NA|15
CASSLEYTGGYGYTF
TGTGCCAGCAGCTTAGAATATACAGGGGGCTATGGCTACACCTTC
>TRBD2|TRBV28|TRBJ2-3|once|14
CASSSSGISDTQYF
TGTGCCAGCAGTTCTAGCGGGATATCAGATACGCAGTATTTT
>TRBD2|TRBV11-1|TRBJ2-3|NA|15
CASRLGLAGTDTQYF
TGTGCCAGCAGGTTGGGACTAGCCGGCACAGATACGCAGTATTTT
>NA|TRBV2|TRBJ2-3|NA|12
CASREGTGTQYF
TGTGCCAGCAGGGAGGGGACTGGTACGCAGTATTTT
>NA|TRBV3-1/TRBV3-2|TRBJ2-5|NA|12
CASSGDSETQYF
TGTGCCAGCAGTGGGGACTCCGAGACCCAGTACTTC
>NA|TRBV7-9|TRBJ2-6|NA|19
CASSLGWVRVYSGANVLTF
TGTGCCAGCAGCTTAGGATGGGTCAGGGTGTACTCTGGGGCCAACGTCCTGACTTTC
>NA|TRBV7-8|TRBJ1-2|NA|15
CASSLAAAGNYGYTF
TGTGCCAGCAGCTTAGCGGCGGCAGGGAACTATGGCTACACCTTC
>NA|TRBV24-1|TRBJ2-5|NA|13
CATSETQGETQYF
TGTGCCACCAGTGAAACTCAGGGAGAGACCCAGTACTTC
>NA|TRBV10-3|TRBJ2-3|NA|14
CAISEREQTDTQYF
TGTGCCATCAGTGAGCGGGAGCAAACAGATACGCAGTATTTT
>NA|TRBV27|TRBJ2-3|NA|12
CASSLSQDTQYF
TGTGCCAGCAGTTTATCTCAGGATACGCAGTATTTT
>NA|TRBV10-3|TRBJ2-1|NA|18
CAIKPTTVRGSSYNEQFF
TGTGCCATTAAACCCACTACTGTTAGGGGGAGCTCCTACAATGAGCAGTTCTTC
>NA|TRBV4-3|TRBJ2-2|NA|17
CASSQDSAGTNTGELFF
TGCGCCAGCAGCCAAGACTCCGCGGGAACGAACACCGGGGAGCTGTTTTTT
>TRBD1|TRBV19|TRBJ2-5|once|14
CASSTDRGRETQYF
TGTGCCAGTAGTACCGACAGGGGTCGAGAGACCCAGTACTTC
>TRBD1|TRBV11-3|TRBJ2-2|few|15
CASSPRQGVAGELFF
TGTGCCAGCAGCCCCCGACAGGGTGTCGCCGGGGAGCTGTTTTTT
>NA|TRBV20-1|TRBJ2-7|NA|11
CSALRTYEQYF
TGCAGTGCCCTGAGGACCTACGAGCAGTACTTC
>TRBD2|TRBV10-2|TRBJ2-7|NA|16
CASSENFAGADYEQYF
TGCGCCAGCAGTGAGAATTTCGCGGGAGCGGACTACGAGCAGTACTTC
>TRBD1|TRBV19|TRBJ1-5|NA|16
CASSIEGQVHNQPQHF
TGTGCCAGTAGTATAGAGGGACAGGTCCACAATCAGCCCCAGCATTTT
>NA|TRBV2|TRBJ1-2|NA|15
CASTGTTGLGYGYTF
TGTGCCAGCACTGGTACTACAGGGTTGGGCTATGGCTACACCTTC
>TRBD2|TRBV5-1|TRBJ2-1|NA|16
CASSYMTGTSEGEQFF
TGCGCCAGCAGCTACATGACCGGGACTAGCGAAGGTGAGCAGTTCTTC
>TRBD2|TRBV7-2|TRBJ2-7|NA|15
CASSLSSGSSREQYF
TGTGCCAGCAGCTTGAGTAGCGGGAGTTCAAGGGAGCAGTACTTC
>TRBD2|TRBV6-5|TRBJ2-7|NA|15
CASSYGREVGYEQYF
TGTGCCAGCAGTTACGGCCGGGAGGTAGGATACGAGCAGTACTTC
>TRBD1|TRBV7-9|TRBJ1-2|NA|15
CASSTGQGRGYGYTF
TGTGCCAGCAGTACGGGACAGGGAAGGGGCTATGGCTACACCTTC
>NA|TRBV7-2|TRBJ2-5|NA|14
CASSTPTGRETQYF
TGTGCCAGCAGCACGCCGACAGGCCGGGAGACCCAGTACTTC
>TRBD1|TRBV7-9|TRBJ1-2|NA|16
CASSPDRGRGTYGYTF
TGTGCCAGCAGCCCAGACAGGGGGAGAGGGACCTATGGCTACACCTTC
>TRBD1|TRBV7-2|TRBJ2-7|NA|16
CASSLTADRATYEQYF
TGTGCCAGCAGCTTGACCGCGGACAGGGCAACGTACGAGCAGTACTTC